The next 10 T cell receptor beta chains were all read from a single sample in a study of cytomegalovirus exposure and HLA in healthy donors. Researchers ran the PCR with 60 Vbeta and 13 Jbeta primers. The assay was immunoSEQ multiplex PCR, and TCRdb's table has in-frame clones only and misses some. The table lists 70,000 to 90,000 clones, more than 65% of them singletons, with 12% in the top ten. Sample: PBMCs. The origin of the receptors is a male donor in good health and CMV-seropositive.

The rearrangement links TRBV27 to TRBJ2-5; D is perhaps TRBD2 (5 bases). Between the trimmed V and J ends, which lost 5 bases and 5 bases, there was a span of 15 bases. CDR3 length equals 14 residues. Germline V gene lookup returns CDR1 MNHEY and CDR2 SMNVEV (reference sequence). CDR3 amino acids: CASSPDGVGETQYF. The CDR3 coding sequence is TGTGCCAGCAGTCCAGACGGGGTGGGCGAGACCCAGTACTTC.

V and J are TRBV6-6 and TRBJ2-7; 7 nucleotides agree with TRBD1. The trim removed 8 bases at V and 1 base at J, leaving 14 bases unmatched. CDR3 length: 16 residues. Looked up from germline, CDR1 is MNHNY and CDR2 is SVGAGI (reference sequence). Here the CDR3 reads CASGQPDRSGSYEQYF. The CDR3 DNA reads TGTGCCAGCGGGCAACCGGACAGGAGTGGGTCCTACGAGCAGTACTTC.

This chain links TRBV5-5 with TRBJ2-7; 12 nucleotides match TRBD1. CDR3 length: 16 amino acids. After removal of 3 bases from V and 2 bases from J, the junction contained 6 bases not matched to a gene. Germline loops: CDR1 SGHKS, CDR2 YYEKEE (reference sequence). CDR3 sequence: CASSSGQGAGPYEQYF. The CDR3, as DNA: TGTGCCAGCAGCTCGGGACAGGGGGCTGGCCCCTACGAGCAGTACTTC. Based on the CDR3 plus reference TRBV5-5 and TRBJ2-7, the full variable domain is DAGVTQSPTHLIKTRGQQVTLRCSPISGHKSVSWYQQVLGQGPQFIFQYYEKEERGRGNFPDRFSARQFPNYSSELNVNALLLGDSALYLCASSSGQGAGPYEQYFGPGTRLTVT.

The J gene is TRBJ2-7, the V gene TRBV6-5; maybe TRBD1 (5 bases). V lost 6 bases to trimming and J lost 2 bases, with 8 bases between them. Germline CDR1 MNHEY, CDR2 SVGAGI. This CDR3 comprises 12 residues. In DNA form, the CDR3 reads TGTGCCAGCAGCCCGACAGCCTACGAGCAGTACTTC. This sequence encodes CASSPTAYEQYF.

V gene TRBV2 combines with J gene TRBJ1-5; D call uncertain. Trimming took 3 bases from V and 4 from J, leaving 4 bases between them. This CDR3 has 12 amino acids. Germline V gene data show CDR1 as SNHLY and CDR2 as FYNNEI. The DNA of the CDR3 is TGTGCCAGCAGTGACCTAAATCAGCCCCAGCATTTT. Its protein is CASSDLNQPQHF.

The sample holds one count of this clone. The chain employs TRBV7-2 and TRBJ1-5, with D possibly matching TRBD1 (5 bases). From germline, CDR1 is SGHTA and CDR2 FQGNSA. V was cut by 1 base and J by 2 bases, with 9 bases left in between. The CDR3 has 15 residues. CDR3 protein: CASSLGTGGNQPQHF. CDR3 DNA: TGTGCCAGCAGCTTAGGAACAGGAGGCAATCAGCCCCAGCATTTT.

This clone was seen only a few times. The V call is TRBV5-5, the J call TRBJ2-7; 8 positions match TRBD2. The length of the CDR3 is 15 residues. The germline V gene encodes CDR1 SGHKS and CDR2 YYEKEE (reference sequence). V shed 1 base and J 5 bases; nucleotides not matched to a gene: 8. CDR3 protein: CASSLSSGSFNEQYF. For the CDR3, the DNA is TGTGCCAGCAGCTTGAGCAGCGGGAGTTTCAACGAGCAGTACTTC.

This clone was counted a few times. V is TRBV9 and J is TRBJ2-1, with 10 bases fitting TRBD2. J gave up 9 bases and V 4 bases, and 10 bases lay outside the gene matches. Germline V gives CDR1 SGDLS, CDR2 YYNGEE. The CDR3 is 15 residues long. The CDR3 DNA is TGTGCCAGCAGCATATCTAGCGGGGGTGGGGGTGAGCAGTTCTTC. Encoded protein: CASSISSGGGGEQFF.

This clone was detected once. The rearrangement uses TRBV11-1 and TRBJ2-2, with TRBD2 as a possible D gene (6 bases). CDR3 length: 18 residues. Germline V gene data show CDR1 as SGHAT and CDR2 as FQDESV (reference sequence). With 5 bases removed from V and 1 base from J, the gap between germline ends came to 20 bases. CDR3 residues: CASSLGYLGRENTGELFF. The CDR3 bases are TGTGCCAGCAGCCTAGGTTATCTTGGGCGGGAGAACACCGGGGAGCTGTTTTTT.

The V gene is TRBV29-1, the J gene TRBJ2-1; 7 bases match TRBD2. CDR1 is SQVTM and CDR2 is ANQGSEA in the germline V gene. V lost 4 bases to trimming and J lost 5 bases; unmatched junction nucleotides: 8. There are 14 residues in the CDR3. The CDR3 region is CSVVGLAVNNEQFF. In DNA form, the CDR3 reads TGCAGCGTTGTGGGGCTAGCGGTAAACAATGAGCAGTTCTTC.